This T cell receptor beta chain came from a study of blood T cell repertoires in COVID-19. Whole-study context: Samples came from the United States, Italy and Spain, spanning acute and convalescent COVID-19. Sources were T cells, B-cell-depleted T cells, or PBMCs; the material itself was cDNA or gDNA.

Germline assignment: CDR1 SGHRS and CDR2 YFSETQ. The CDR3 contains 15 residues. V dropped 0 bases and J dropped 4 bases, with 11 bases sitting between them. Repertoires were generated with immunoSEQ multiplex PCR, while TCRdb's copy carries only in-frame clones and drops some. The sample has over 150,000 clones, approximately 83% seen once; the top ten hold 6.5% to 9.5%. The sequence came from a man aged 40-55 years who had recovered from COVID-19. The rearrangement links TRBV5-1 to TRBJ1-3; D gene unclear. Sequences were obtained from PBMCs or T cells enriched from blood (not recorded which). CDR3 in DNA: TGCGCCAGCAGCTTGGACTCCATGAGGGGAAACACCATATATTTT. This translates into CASSLDSMRGNTIYF.